The entry that follows covers one T cell receptor beta chain sequence. The antigen it recognizes is unknown. Base quality data are lacking; no much larger clone is found one base away. The data belong to a study of T cell responses to AZD1222 COVID-19 vaccine (TCRdb year 2021). For context, the study as a whole: Because spike-specific TCR depth and breadth did not differ between the two schedules, AZD1222 recipients who got a second dose at roughly 4 weeks were pooled with those who got a second dose at roughly 12 weeks. A total of 233 trial participants underwent TCR sequencing, of whom roughly 210 had received two doses of AZD1222 and approximately 25 had received two doses of the MenACWY control vaccine. Trial participants were enrolled by age into 18-55, 56-69 and 70-plus year subgroups, with around 150, 28 and 57 TCR-sequenced participants respectively.

What this sample's time point label stands for: baseline before first vaccination. Vaccinee samples were obtained from the UK trials COV001 and COV002, which included a single-blind randomized controlled phase 2/3 trial of AZD1222 (ChAdOx1 nCoV-19) in healthy adults. For TCRbeta chain sequencing, PBMC samples were collected from trial participants at day 0 and at day 28 after the second dose. According to the germline V gene, CDR1 reads SGHVS and CDR2 reads FQNEAQ. The junction shows trimming of 2 bases on V and 5 bases on J, and the gene matches do not reach 9 bases of it. Its CDR3 holds 18 amino acids, cysteine through phenylalanine. Just CDR3 DNA is preserved here, 54 bases in frame from base 1. The full study reports these points: Reportedly, almost half of the unique spike-specific TCRs recognized epitopes lying outside the regions that are mutated in the B.1.351 and B.1.1.7 variants. In the small 56-69-year group, the increase in depth fell short of significance, most likely because of low power. Most participants were white British and females outnumbered males, and the authors suggested that clonal diversity may have been underestimated. Conclusions about previously exposed vaccinees are limited because only a handful of AZD1222 recipients were SARS-CoV-2 seropositive at baseline. Because no day 14 peak-response samples were available, the repertoires could be characterized only after the peak T cell response. The whole spike protein was spanned by vaccine-associated CD4 TCRs, and dominant responses were seen in regions 160-218 and 743-854. Spike-specific TCR breadth and depth rose significantly after two AZD1222 doses compared with day 0 and with MenACWY recipients.

The CDR3 regions of human TCRbeta chains were subjected to immunosequencing. The authors' analysis ran thus. Repertoire TCRs were checked for matches against a reference library of SARS-CoV-2-specific TCRs that had been generated using the MIRA antigen-specificity platform. Breadth was defined as the fraction of unique TCRs that were SARS-CoV-2-associated, and depth was defined as the fraction of total T cells that were SARS-CoV-2-associated. Using the MIRA data, every spike-specific TCR was mapped to the spike region that the TCR reacted to and assigned to either a CD4 or a CD8 class. Log10-transformed breadth and depth values were compared by one-way ANOVA with Sidak's multiple comparisons tests. This immuneACCESS table, as held by TCRdb, lists in-frame sequences with V and J called but not all clones. Of the missing ones, under half trace to an unresolved V gene in checked studies; the others have no known cause. V and J calls and clone size are given by that table; D and trimming were obtained from the DNA. The sample data list some 66,000 clones, and roughly 87% of these were observed just once. Around 15% of the sample lies in the top ten.

This sample comprised peripheral blood, obtained on day 0 of AZD1222 vaccination. This receptor was obtained from an adult in good health. The chain links TRBV7-8 with TRBJ2-2; TRBD1 aligns with 12 central bases. CDR3 reads: CASSLRDRGPQSTGELFF. Read as DNA, the sequence is TGTGCCAGCAGCTTACGGGACAGGGGGCCCCAAAGTACCGGGGAGCTGTTTTTT.